This TCR beta chain was obtained from a study of Graves' ophthalmopathy and Graves' hyperthyroidism. This CDR3 has 14 amino acids. Between the trimmed V and J ends, which lost 4 bases and 0 bases, there was a span of 9 bases. Germline V CDR1 and CDR2: SGHTA, FQGNSA. The authors amplified TCR beta CDR3 regions, and they did so from RNA transcripts for repertoire sequencing. An opening RT-PCR round employed HTBI primers and preceded a second-round multiplex PCR. TCRdb recomputed calls from the multiplex PCR reads with MiXCR, one row per CDR3 protein. The top ten clones hold around 9.3% of a sample with some 160,000 distinct CDR3 sequences, 39% of them seen once.

This chain connects TRBV7-2 to TRBJ1-1; no clear D gene. The source material was peripheral blood. The sequence derives from a man aged 30 to 39 with Graves' ophthalmopathy. The DNA of the CDR3 is TGTGCCAGCAGCTCCCGGGCTTTGAACACTGAAGCTTTCTTT. Encoded protein: CASSSRALNTEAFF.